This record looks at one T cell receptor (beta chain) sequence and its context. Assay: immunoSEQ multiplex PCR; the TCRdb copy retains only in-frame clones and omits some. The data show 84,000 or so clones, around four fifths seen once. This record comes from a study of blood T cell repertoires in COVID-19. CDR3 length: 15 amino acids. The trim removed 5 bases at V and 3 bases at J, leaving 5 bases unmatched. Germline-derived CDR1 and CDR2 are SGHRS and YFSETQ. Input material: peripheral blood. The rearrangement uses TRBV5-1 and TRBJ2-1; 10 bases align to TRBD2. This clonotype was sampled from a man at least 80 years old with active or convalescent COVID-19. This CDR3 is CASSPGLAVYNEQFF. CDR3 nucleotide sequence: TGCGCCAGCAGTCCTGGACTAGCGGTCTACAATGAGCAGTTCTTC.